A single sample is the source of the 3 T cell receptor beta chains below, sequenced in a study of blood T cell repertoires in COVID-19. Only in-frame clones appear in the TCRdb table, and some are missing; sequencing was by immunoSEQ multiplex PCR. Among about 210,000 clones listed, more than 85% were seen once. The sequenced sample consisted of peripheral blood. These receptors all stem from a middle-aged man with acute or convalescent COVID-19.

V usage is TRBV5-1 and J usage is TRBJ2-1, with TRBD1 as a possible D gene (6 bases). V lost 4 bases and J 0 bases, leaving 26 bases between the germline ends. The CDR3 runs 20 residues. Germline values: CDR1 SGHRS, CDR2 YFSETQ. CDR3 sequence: CASSVLGIRTATFSYNEQFF. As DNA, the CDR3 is TGCGCCAGCAGCGTGCTTGGGATAAGGACAGCTACTTTCTCCTACAATGAGCAGTTCTTC.

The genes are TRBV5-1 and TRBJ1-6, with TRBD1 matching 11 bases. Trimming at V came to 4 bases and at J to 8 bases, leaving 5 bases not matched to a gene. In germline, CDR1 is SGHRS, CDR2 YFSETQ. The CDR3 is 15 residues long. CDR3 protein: CASSRTGGLDSPLHF. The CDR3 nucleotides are TGCGCCAGCAGCCGGACAGGGGGCCTGGATTCACCCCTCCACTTT.

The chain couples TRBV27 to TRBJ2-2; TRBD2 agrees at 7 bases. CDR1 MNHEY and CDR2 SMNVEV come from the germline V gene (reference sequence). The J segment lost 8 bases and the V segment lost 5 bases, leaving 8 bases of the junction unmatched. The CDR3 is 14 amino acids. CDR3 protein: CASSPGRVRGELFF. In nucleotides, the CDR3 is TGTGCCAGCAGTCCGGGGAGGGTGAGGGGGGAGCTGTTTTTT.